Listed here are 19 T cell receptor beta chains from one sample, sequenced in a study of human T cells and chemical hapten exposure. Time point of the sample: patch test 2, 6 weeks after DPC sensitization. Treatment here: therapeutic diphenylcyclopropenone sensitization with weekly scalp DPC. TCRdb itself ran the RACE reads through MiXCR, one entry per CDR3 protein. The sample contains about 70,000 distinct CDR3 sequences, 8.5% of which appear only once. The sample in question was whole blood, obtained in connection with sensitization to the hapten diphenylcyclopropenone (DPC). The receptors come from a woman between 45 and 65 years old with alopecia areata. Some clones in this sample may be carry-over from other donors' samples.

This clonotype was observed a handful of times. Here the CDR3 reads CASSFDRDEQYF. CDR3 nucleotides: TGTGCCAGCAGCTTTGACAGAGACGAGCAGTACTTC. The gene calls are TRBV13 and TRBJ2-7, with D tentatively TRBD1 (5 bases). The length of the CDR3 is 12 residues. The germline V gene has CDR1 PRHDT and CDR2 FYEKMQ (reference sequence). Between the trimmed V and J ends, which lost 3 bases and 5 bases, there was a span of 8 bases.

The DNA of the CDR3 is TGTGCCAGCAGCTTAGTGGGACAGGGAGCCTACGAGCAGTACTTC. It translates to CASSLVGQGAYEQYF. V and J are TRBV7-9 and TRBJ2-7, with 9 bases matching TRBD1. Germline values: CDR1 SEHNR, CDR2 FQNEAQ (reference sequence). The CDR3 is 15 residues long. Unmatched junction bases numbered 3, after V lost 1 base and J lost 2 bases.

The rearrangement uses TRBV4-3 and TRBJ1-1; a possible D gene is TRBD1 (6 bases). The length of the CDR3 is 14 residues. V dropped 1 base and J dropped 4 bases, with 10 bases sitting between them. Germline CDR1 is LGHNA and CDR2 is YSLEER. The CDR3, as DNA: TGCGCCAGCAGCCAAGTTATAGGGGGCACTGAAGCTTTCTTT. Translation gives CASSQVIGGTEAFF.

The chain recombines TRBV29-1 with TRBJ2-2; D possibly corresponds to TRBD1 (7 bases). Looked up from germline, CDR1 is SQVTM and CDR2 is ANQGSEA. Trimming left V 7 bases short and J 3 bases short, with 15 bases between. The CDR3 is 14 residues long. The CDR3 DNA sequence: TGCAGCGCAGGGGGGAGGCGATACACCGGGGAGCTGTTTTTT. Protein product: CSAGGRRYTGELFF.

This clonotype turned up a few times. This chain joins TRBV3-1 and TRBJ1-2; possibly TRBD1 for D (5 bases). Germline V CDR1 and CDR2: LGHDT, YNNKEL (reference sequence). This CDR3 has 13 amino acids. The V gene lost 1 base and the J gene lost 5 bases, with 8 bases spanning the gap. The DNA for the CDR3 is TGTGCCAGCAGCCAAGTACAGGAGTATGGCTACACCTTC. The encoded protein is CASSQVQEYGYTF.

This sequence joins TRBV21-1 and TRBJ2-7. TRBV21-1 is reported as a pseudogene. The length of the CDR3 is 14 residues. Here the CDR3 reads CASSKGQVLREQYF. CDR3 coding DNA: TGTGCCAGCAGCAAAGGGCAGGTTCTAAGGGAGCAGTACTTC.

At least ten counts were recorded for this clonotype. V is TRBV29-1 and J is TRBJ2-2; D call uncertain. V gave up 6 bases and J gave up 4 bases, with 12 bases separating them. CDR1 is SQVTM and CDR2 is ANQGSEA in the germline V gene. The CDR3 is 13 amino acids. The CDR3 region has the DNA TGCAGCGTCGAAAGGGATACCACCGGGGAGCTGTTTTTT. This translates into CSVERDTTGELFF.

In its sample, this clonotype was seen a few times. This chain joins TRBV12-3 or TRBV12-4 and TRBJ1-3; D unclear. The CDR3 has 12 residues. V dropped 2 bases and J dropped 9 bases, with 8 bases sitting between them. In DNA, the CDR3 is TGTGCCAGCAGTTTACCCCCCACCACCATATATTTT. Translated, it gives CASSLPPTTIYF.

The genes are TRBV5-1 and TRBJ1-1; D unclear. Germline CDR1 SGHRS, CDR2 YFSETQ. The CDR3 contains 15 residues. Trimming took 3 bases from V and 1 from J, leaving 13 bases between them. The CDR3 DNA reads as TGCGCCAGCAGCTCCCGCGGGCAGCAGAACACTGAAGCTTTCTTT. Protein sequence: CASSSRGQQNTEAFF.

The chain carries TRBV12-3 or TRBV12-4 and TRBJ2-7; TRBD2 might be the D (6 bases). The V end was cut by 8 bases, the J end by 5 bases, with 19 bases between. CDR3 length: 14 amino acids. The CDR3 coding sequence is TGTGCCAGCCGCCCCCGGGGAGGTGGGCACGAGCAGTACTTC. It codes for CASRPRGGGHEQYF.

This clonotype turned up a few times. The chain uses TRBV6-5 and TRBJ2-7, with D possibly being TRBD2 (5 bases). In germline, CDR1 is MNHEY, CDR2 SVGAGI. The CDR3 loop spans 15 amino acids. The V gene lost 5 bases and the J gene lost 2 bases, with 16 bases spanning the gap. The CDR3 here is CASSPTGRVPYEQYF. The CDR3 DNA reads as TGTGCCAGCAGTCCCACCGGGCGGGTTCCCTACGAGCAGTACTTC.

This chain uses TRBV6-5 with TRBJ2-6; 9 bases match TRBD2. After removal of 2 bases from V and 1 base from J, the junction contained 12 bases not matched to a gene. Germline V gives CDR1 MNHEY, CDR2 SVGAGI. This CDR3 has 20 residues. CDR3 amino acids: CASSYRAEVAGVSGANVLTF. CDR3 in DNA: TGTGCCAGCAGTTACCGCGCCGAGGTAGCGGGAGTGTCTGGGGCCAACGTCCTGACTTTC.

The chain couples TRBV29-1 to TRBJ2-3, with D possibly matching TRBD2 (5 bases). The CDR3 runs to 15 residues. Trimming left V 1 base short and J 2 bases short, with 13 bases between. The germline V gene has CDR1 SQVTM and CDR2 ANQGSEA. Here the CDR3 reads CSVEADSRHTDTQYF. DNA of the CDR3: TGCAGCGTTGAAGCGGACTCCCGGCACACAGATACGCAGTATTTT.

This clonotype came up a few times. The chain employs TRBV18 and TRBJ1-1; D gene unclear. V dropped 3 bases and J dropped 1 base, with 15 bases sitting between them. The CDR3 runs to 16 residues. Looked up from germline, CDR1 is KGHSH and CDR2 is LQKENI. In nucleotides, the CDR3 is TGTGCCAGCTCACCCCTATCAGCGGGGAGGAACACTGAAGCTTTCTTT. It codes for CASSPLSAGRNTEAFF.

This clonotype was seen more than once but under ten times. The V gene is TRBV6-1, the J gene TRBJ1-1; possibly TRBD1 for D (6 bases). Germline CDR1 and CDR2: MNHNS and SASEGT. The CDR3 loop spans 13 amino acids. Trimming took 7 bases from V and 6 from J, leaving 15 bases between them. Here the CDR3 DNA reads TGTGCCAGCACATTGACAGGAGGGGCTGAAGCTTTCTTT. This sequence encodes CASTLTGGAEAFF.

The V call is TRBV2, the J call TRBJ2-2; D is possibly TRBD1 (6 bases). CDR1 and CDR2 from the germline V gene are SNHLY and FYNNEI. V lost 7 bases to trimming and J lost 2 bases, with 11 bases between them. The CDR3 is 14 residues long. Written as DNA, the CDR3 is TGTGCCAGCAAAGGGGGAATAAACACCGGGGAGCTGTTTTTT. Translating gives CASKGGINTGELFF.

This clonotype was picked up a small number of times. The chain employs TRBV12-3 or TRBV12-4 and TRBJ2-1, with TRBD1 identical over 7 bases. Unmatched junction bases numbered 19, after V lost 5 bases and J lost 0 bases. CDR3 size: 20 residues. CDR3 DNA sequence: TGTGCCAGCAGTCCTCTGCCCGGCGAGGGGGCGATTCACTCCTACAATGAGCAGTTCTTC. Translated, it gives CASSPLPGEGAIHSYNEQFF.

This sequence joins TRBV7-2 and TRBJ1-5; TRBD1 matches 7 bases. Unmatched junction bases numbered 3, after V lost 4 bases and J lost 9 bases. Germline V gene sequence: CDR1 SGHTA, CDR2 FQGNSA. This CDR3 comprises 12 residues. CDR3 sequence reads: CASSSPGGPQHF. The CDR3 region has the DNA TGTGCCAGCAGCTCCCCAGGGGGGCCCCAGCATTTT. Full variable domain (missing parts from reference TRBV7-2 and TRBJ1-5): GAGVSQSPSNKVTEKGKDVELRCDPISGHTALYWYRQSLGQGLEFLIYFQGNSAPDKSGLPSDRFSAERTGGSVSTLTIQRTQQEDSAVYLCASSSPGGPQHFGDGTRLSIL.

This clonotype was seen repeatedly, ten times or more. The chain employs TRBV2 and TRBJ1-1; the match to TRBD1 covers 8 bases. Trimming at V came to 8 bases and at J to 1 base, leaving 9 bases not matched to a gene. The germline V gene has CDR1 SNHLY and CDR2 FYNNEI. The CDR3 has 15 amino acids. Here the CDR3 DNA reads TGTGCCAGCCAGCCCGACAGGGGACAGAACACTGAAGCTTTCTTT. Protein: CASQPDRGQNTEAFF.